Listed below are T cell receptor beta chains from one sample, sequenced in a study of blood T cell repertoires in COVID-19. Data came from immunoSEQ multiplex PCR; TCRdb stores just in-frame clones and leaves some out. The sample shows roughly 430,000 clones, around 90% of them seen only once. Sequencing used PBMCs or T cells enriched from blood (not recorded which). The origin of the receptors is a woman in her thirties or forties with acute COVID-19. CDR3s include the opening cysteine and the closing phenylalanine or tryptophan. Each record gives: CDR3 DNA, CDR3 protein, V gene, J gene, clone size, D gene. A D gene is named only where the DNA matches it firmly. Only part of the rows carry a size: once, few, many, or a class if the clone is expanded.

TGTGCCAGCAGCCCGATGACTAGCGGAGTATACGAGCAGTACTTC,CASSPMTSGVYEQYF,TRBV3-1/TRBV3-2,TRBJ2-7,NA,TRBD2
TGTGCCAGCAGTATCCACAGGGGGCTGAACACTGAAGCTTTCTTT,CASSIHRGLNTEAFF,TRBV25-1,TRBJ1-1,NA,TRBD1
TGTGCCAGCAGCCCGGACAATCAGGGGGCACTTGGAAACACCATATATTTT,CASSPDNQGALGNTIYF,TRBV13,TRBJ1-3,NA,TRBD1
TGTGCCAGCAGCACCCGGGAGAGCAAACCCTACGAGCAGTACTTC,CASSTRESKPYEQYF,TRBV11-3,TRBJ2-7,NA,NA
TGTGCCAGCATTATTAGCTTACATCGGGAGACCCAGTACTTC,CASIISLHRETQYF,TRBV9,TRBJ2-5,once,NA
TGCGCCAGCAGCCAAGACAGGGGACACTCCTACGAGCAGTACTTC,CASSQDRGHSYEQYF,TRBV4-1,TRBJ2-7,NA,NA
TGTGCCAGCAGCCATAAACTAGGTTACAATGAGCAGTTCTTC,CASSHKLGYNEQFF,TRBV4-2,TRBJ2-1,NA,NA
TGCAGTGCTAGTATGCGAACTAGCACAGATACGCAGTATTTT,CSASMRTSTDTQYF,TRBV20-1,TRBJ2-3,once,NA
TGTGCCAGCTCATCGTCAGACAATCAGCCCCAGCATTTT,CASSSSDNQPQHF,TRBV18,TRBJ1-5,NA,NA
TGTGCCAGTAGTATAGTGACACAAGAGACCCAGTACTTC,CASSIVTQETQYF,TRBV19,TRBJ2-5,NA,NA
TGCAGCGTGCGGGACGCAAGGCGGGACTATGGCTACACCTTC,CSVRDARRDYGYTF,TRBV29-1,TRBJ1-2,NA,NA
TGTGCCAGTAGTTTCCTTCCGGGACAGGGGAACACTGAAGCTTTCTTT,CASSFLPGQGNTEAFF,TRBV19,TRBJ1-1,NA,TRBD1
TGTGCCAGCAGCTGGCGACAGGGGAGCAATCAGCCCCAGCATTTT,CASSWRQGSNQPQHF,TRBV7-2,TRBJ1-5,NA,TRBD1
TGTGCCAGCAATATCCAGGGAGGGAACAATCAGCCCCAGCATTTT,CASNIQGGNNQPQHF,TRBV2,TRBJ1-5,NA,NA
TGTGCCAGCAGCTCGGGACAGTTTGACTCCTACGAGCAGTACTTC,CASSSGQFDSYEQYF,TRBV7-9,TRBJ2-7,NA,TRBD1
TGTGCCAGTAGTCCAGGATTTTCAGCAACTAATGAAAAACTGTTTTTT,CASSPGFSATNEKLFF,TRBV19,TRBJ1-4,NA,NA
TGCAGCGTTTTAGGCAGGGTTGGCTACACCTTC,CSVLGRVGYTF,TRBV29-1,TRBJ1-2,NA,NA
TGTGCCAGCAGTTACTCGACTAGCCCCGGGGAGCTGTTTTTT,CASSYSTSPGELFF,TRBV6-5,TRBJ2-2,few,TRBD2
TGCGCCAGCAGCGCCTACAGGGAGAAGAATGAAAAACTGTTTTTT,CASSAYREKNEKLFF,TRBV5-1,TRBJ1-4,NA,NA
TGTGCCAGCAGCGCCGGCCCACAGTACAATGAGCAGTTCTTC,CASSAGPQYNEQFF,TRBV11-2,TRBJ2-1,once,NA
TGTGCCAGCAGTGAGGGGACAGGGAAGGAAAAACTGTTTTTT,CASSEGTGKEKLFF,TRBV2,TRBJ1-4,NA,TRBD1
TGTGCCAGTAGTATAGCTTCAACCCCCGGGGCCTACAATGAGCAGTTCTTC,CASSIASTPGAYNEQFF,TRBV19,TRBJ2-1,NA,NA